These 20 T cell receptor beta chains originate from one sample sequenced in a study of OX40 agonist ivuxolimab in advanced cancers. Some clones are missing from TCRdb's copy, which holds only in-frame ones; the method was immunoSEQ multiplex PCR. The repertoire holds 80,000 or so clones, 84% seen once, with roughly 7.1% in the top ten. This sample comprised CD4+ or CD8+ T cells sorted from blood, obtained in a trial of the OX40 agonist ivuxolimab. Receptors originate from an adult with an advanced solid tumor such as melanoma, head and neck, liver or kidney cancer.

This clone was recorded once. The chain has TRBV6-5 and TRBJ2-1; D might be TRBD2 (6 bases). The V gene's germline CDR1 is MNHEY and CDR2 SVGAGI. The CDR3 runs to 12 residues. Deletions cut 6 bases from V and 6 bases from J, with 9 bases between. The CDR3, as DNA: TGTGCCAGCAGCCCCGGGGGCAATGAGCAGTTCTTC. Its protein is CASSPGGNEQFF.

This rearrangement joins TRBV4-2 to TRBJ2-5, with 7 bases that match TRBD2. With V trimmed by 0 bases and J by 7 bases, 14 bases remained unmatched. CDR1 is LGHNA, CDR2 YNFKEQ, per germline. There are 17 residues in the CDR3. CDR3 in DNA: TGTGCCAGCAGCCAAGAGAGGGAGGGAGGATCCGCTACGACCCAGTACTTC. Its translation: CASSQEREGGSATTQYF.

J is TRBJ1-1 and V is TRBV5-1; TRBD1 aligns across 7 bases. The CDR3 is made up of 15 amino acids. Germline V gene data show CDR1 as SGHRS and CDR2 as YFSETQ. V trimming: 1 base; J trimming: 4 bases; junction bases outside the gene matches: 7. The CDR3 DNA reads TGCGCCAGCAGCTTGTATCAGGGGGGAGGCACTGAAGCTTTCTTT. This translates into CASSLYQGGGTEAFF. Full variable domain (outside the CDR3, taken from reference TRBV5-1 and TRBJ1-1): KAGVTQTPRYLIKTRGQQVTLSCSPISGHRSVSWYQQTPGQGLQFLFEYFSETQRNKGNFPGRFSGRQFSNSRSEMNVSTLELGDSALYLCASSLYQGGGTEAFFGQGTRLTVV.

The CDR3 bases are TGTGCCAGCAGCGGCCCTGGCCGGATCGGCTACACCTTC. Translation gives CASSGPGRIGYTF. J is TRBJ1-2 and V is TRBV7-3; D gene unclear. Germline V gives CDR1 SGHTA, CDR2 FQGTGA. The CDR3 is 13 residues long. Trimming pared 5 bases from V and 8 bases from J, leaving 15 bases between.

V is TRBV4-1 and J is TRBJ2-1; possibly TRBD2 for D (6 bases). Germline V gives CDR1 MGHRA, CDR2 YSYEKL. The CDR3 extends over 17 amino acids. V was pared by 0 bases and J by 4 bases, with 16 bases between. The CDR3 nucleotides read TGCGCCAGCAGCCAAGAAGGTCTGCGGGACTCATACAATGAGCAGTTCTTC. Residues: CASSQEGLRDSYNEQFF.

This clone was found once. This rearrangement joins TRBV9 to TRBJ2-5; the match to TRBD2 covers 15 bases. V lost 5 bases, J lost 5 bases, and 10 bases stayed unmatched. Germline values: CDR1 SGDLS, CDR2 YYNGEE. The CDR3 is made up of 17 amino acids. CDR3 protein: CASSSGTSGGLVETQYF. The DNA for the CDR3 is TGTGCCAGCAGTTCAGGGACTAGCGGGGGGCTCGTTGAGACCCAGTACTTC.

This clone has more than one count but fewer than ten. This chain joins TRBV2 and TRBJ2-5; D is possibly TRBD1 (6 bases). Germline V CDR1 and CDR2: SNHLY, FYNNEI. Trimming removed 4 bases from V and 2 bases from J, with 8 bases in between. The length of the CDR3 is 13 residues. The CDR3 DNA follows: TGTGCCAGCAGTGGAGGACAGCAAGAGACCCAGTACTTC. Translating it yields CASSGGQQETQYF.

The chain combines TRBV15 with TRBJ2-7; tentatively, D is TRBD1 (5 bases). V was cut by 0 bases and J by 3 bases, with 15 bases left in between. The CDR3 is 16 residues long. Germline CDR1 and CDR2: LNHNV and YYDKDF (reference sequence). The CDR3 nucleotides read TGTGCCACCAGCAGAGATAAAGGGGCTGCCTTCTACGAGCAGTACTTC. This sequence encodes CATSRDKGAAFYEQYF. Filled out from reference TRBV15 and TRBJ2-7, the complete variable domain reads DAMVIQNPRYQVTQFGKPVTLSCSQTLNHNVMYWYQQKSSQAPKLLFHYYDKDFNNEADTPDNFQSRRPNTSFCFLDIRSPGLGDTAMYLCATSRDKGAAFYEQYFGPGTRLTVT.

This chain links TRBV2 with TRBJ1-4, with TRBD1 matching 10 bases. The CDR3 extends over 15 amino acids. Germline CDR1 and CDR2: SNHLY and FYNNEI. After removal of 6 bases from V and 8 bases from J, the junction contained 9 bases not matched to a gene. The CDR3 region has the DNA TGTGCCAGCAGACCCCCGGGACAGGGGTTCGAAAAACTGTTTTTT. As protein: CASRPPGQGFEKLFF.

The CDR3 DNA follows: TGTGCCAGCTCAACAGGGGCGGACAATCAGCCCCAGCATTTT. Translation gives CASSTGADNQPQHF. V is TRBV18 and J is TRBJ1-5; 7 positions match TRBD1. CDR1 is KGHSH and CDR2 is LQKENI in the germline V gene. V shed 5 bases, J shed 3 bases, and the junction held 4 bases outside the gene matches. The CDR3 totals 14 residues.

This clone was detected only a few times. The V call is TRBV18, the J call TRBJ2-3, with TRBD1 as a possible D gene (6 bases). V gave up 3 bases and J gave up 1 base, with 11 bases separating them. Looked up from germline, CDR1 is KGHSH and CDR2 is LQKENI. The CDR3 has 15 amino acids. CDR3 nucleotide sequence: TGTGCCAGCTCACCTGAGGACAGTGGCACAGATACGCAGTATTTT. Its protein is CASSPEDSGTDTQYF.

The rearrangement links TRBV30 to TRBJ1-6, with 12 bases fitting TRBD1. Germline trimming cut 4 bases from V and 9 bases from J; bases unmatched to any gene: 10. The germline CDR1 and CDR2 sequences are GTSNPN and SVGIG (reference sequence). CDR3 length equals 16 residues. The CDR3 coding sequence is TGTGCCTGGAAGGGGACAGGGGGCTTCCGGTTTTCACCCCTCCACTTT. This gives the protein CAWKGTGGFRFSPLHF.

In nucleotides, the CDR3 is TGTGCCATCAAGAGCGGAGTGGTGCTCAATGAGCAGTTCTTC. It specifies CAIKSGVVLNEQFF. The V gene is TRBV10-3, the J gene TRBJ2-1, with a tentative D call TRBD2 (5 bases). Germline V CDR1 and CDR2: ENHRY, SYGVKD. The ends were cut back, 7 bases at V and 6 bases at J, with 16 bases in the middle. CDR3 length: 14 amino acids.

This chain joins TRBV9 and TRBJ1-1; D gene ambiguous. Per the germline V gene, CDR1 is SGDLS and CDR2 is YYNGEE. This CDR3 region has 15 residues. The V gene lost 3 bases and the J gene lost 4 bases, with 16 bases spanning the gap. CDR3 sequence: CASSGDGPRSTEAFF. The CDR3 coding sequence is TGTGCCAGCAGCGGAGACGGGCCGAGGAGCACTGAAGCTTTCTTT.

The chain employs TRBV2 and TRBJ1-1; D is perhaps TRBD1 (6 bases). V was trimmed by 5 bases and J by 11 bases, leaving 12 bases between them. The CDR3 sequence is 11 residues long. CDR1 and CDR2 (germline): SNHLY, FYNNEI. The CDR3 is CASSPQGLAFF. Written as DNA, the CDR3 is TGTGCCAGCAGTCCACAGGGTCTCGCTTTCTTT.

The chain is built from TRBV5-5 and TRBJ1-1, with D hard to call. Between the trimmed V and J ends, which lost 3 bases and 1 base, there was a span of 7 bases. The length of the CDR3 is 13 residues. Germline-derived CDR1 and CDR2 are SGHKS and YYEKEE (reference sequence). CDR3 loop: CASSSNRNTEAFF. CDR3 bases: TGTGCCAGCAGCTCGAATCGGAACACTGAAGCTTTCTTT. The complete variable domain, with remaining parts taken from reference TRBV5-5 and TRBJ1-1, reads DAGVTQSPTHLIKTRGQQVTLRCSPISGHKSVSWYQQVLGQGPQFIFQYYEKEERGRGNFPDRFSARQFPNYSSELNVNALLLGDSALYLCASSSNRNTEAFFGQGTRLTVV.

This CDR3 is CASSQQGYGNTIYF. CDR3 DNA: TGTGCCAGCAGCCAACAGGGTTATGGAAACACCATATATTTT. This sequence joins TRBV4-2 and TRBJ1-3; D is perhaps TRBD1 (5 bases). The germline V gene encodes CDR1 LGHNA and CDR2 YNFKEQ. V was trimmed by 2 bases and J by 3 bases, leaving 8 bases between them. This CDR3 has 14 residues.

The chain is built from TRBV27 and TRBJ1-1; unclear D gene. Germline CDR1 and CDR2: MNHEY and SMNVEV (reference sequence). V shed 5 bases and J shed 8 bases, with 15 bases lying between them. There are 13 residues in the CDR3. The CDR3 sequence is CASSKNAYTEAFF. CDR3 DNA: TGTGCCAGCAGTAAAAACGCATATACAGAAGCTTTCTTT.

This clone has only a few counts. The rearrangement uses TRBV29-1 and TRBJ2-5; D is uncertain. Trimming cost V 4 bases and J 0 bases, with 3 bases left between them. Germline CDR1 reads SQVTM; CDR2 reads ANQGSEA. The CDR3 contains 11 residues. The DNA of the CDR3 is TGCAGCGTTGGGTACCAAGAGACCCAGTACTTC. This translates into CSVGYQETQYF.

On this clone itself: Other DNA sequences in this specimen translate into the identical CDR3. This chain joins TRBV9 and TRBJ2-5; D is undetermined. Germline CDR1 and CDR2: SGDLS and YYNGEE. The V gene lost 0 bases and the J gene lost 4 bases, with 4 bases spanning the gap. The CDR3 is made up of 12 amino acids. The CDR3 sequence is CASSVGGETQYF. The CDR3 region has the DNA TGTGCCAGCAGCGTAGGGGGAGAGACCCAGTACTTC.